This T cell receptor beta chain was found in a study of blood T cell repertoires in COVID-19. Repertoires were generated with immunoSEQ multiplex PCR, while TCRdb's copy carries only in-frame clones and drops some. The repertoire holds about 130,000 clones, more than 80% seen once, with around 3.2% in the top ten. CDR1 is MDHEN, CDR2 SYDVKM, per germline. The CDR3 length is 15 residues. V gave up 3 bases and J gave up 0 bases, with 11 bases separating them. The rearrangement links TRBV28 to TRBJ1-1; D might be TRBD1 (5 bases). This TCR came from a woman at least 80 years old with COVID-19, enrolled during active disease. Sequencing used peripheral blood. The CDR3, as DNA: TGTGCCAGCAGTTTGTCCCAGGGATTGAACACTGAAGCTTTCTTT. Translated: CASSLSQGLNTEAFF.